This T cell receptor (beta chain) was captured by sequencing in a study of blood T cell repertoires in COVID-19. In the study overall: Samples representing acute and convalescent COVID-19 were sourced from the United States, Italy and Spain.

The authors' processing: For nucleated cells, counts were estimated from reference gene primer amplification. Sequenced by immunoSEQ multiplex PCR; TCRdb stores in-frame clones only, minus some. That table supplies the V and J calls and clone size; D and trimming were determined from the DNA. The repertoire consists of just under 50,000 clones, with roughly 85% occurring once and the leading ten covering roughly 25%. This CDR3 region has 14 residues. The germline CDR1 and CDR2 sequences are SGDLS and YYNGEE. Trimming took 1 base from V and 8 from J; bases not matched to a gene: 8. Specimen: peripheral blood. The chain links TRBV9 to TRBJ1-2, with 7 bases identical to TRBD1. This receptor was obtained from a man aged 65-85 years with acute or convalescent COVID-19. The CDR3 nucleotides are TGTGCCAGCAGCGTAATGACAGGGCAGGGCGGCTACACCTTC. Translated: CASSVMTGQGGYTF.